This T cell receptor beta chain was observed in a study of Graves' ophthalmopathy and Graves' hyperthyroidism. Other autoimmune diseases, uncontrolled infections, pregnancy or lactation ruled patients out of participation. The TCR beta CDR3 regions underwent amplification from RNA transcripts. Scientists carried out first-round RT-PCR using HTBI primers and then a second-round multiplex PCR. From the multiplex PCR reads, TCRdb called clonotypes with MiXCR, one entry per CDR3 protein. The table records over a million distinct CDR3 sequences, roughly two fifths of them present only once. The CDR3 contains 15 residues. Germline V gene lookup returns CDR1 ENHRY and CDR2 SYGVKD. This clonotype has at least ten counts. One end of the junction does not line up with germline, which may come from a read error.

The receptor comes from an adult man with Graves' hyperthyroidism. The sample was peripheral blood or thyroid tissue (not recorded which). This chain links TRBV10-3 with TRBJ1-1; D is unclear. CDR3 protein: CASSDGYELNTEAFF. The CDR3 DNA follows: TGTGCCAGCAGTGACGGTTATGAATTGAACACTGAAGCTTTCTTT.